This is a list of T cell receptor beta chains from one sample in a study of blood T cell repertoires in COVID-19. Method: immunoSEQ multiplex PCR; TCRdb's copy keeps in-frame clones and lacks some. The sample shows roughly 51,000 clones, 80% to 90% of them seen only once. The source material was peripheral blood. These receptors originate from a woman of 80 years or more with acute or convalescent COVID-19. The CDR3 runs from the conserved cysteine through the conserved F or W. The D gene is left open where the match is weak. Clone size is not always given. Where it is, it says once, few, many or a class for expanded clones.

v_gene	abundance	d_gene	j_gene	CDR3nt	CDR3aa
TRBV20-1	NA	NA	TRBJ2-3	TGCAGTGCTAGCAGAGATACGCAGTATTTT	CSASRDTQYF
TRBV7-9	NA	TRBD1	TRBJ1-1	TGTGCCAGCAGCGTTAGACAGGGCAGGAACACTGAAGCTTTCTTT	CASSVRQGRNTEAFF
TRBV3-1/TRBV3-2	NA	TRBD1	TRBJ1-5	TGTGCCAGCAGCCAAGGGGACAGGGGAAGCAATCAGCCCCAGCATTTT	CASSQGDRGSNQPQHF
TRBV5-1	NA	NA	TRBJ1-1	TGCGCCAGCAGCTTGGCCGCAGGGGTGGGTACTGAAGCTTTCTTT	CASSLAAGVGTEAFF
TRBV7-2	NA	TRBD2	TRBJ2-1	TGTGCCAGCAGCTCCCGGCGGGGGGGCCATTCGGGCTACAATGAGCAGTTCTTC	CASSSRRGGHSGYNEQFF
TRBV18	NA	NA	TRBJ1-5	TGTGCCAGCTCACCAACCGAGGGAAGCAATCAGCCCCAGCATTTT	CASSPTEGSNQPQHF
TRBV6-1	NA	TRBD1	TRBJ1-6	TGTGCCAGCAGTGGGACCGGGACAGGGGGCTTAAGCTCCTATAATTCACCCCTCCACTTT	CASSGTGTGGLSSYNSPLHF
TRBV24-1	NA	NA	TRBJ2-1	TGTGCCACCAGTGAACCAGGGTTTACAGAGCAGTTCTTC	CATSEPGFTEQFF
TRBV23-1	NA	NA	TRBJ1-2	TGCGCCACCTGGACGGGAATTAACTATGGCTACACCTTC	CATWTGINYGYTF
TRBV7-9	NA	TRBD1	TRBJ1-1	TGTGCCAGCAGCTCACAGGGGAAGGACACTGAAGCTTTCTTT	CASSSQGKDTEAFF
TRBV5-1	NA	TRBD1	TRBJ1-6	TGCGCCAGCAGCTTGGTGGGGGACAGGGGTAATTCACCCCTCCACTTT	CASSLVGDRGNSPLHF
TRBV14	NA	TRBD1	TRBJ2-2	TGTGCCAGCAGCCAACGAATCCAGACAGGGCGAACCGGGGAGCTGTTTTTT	CASSQRIQTGRTGELFF
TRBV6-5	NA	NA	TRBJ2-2	TGTGCCAGCAGCTACGTATCTGACACCGGGGAGCTGTTTTTT	CASSYVSDTGELFF
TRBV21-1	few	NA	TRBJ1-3	TGTGCCAGCAAGCGACAGGGCATAGCCTCTGGAAACACCATATATTTT	CASKRQGIASGNTIYF
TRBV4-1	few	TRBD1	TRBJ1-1	TGCGCCAGCAGCCAAGCCCGGGACAGGGGATTCACTGAAGCTTTCTTT	CASSQARDRGFTEAFF
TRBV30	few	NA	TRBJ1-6	TGTGCCTGGAGGGGCCTTAATTCACCCCTCCACTTT	CAWRGLNSPLHF
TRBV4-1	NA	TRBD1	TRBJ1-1	TGCGCCAGCAGCCTACGGACAGGGAGGGGCACTGAAGCTTTCTTT	CASSLRTGRGTEAFF
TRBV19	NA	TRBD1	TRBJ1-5	TGTGCCAGTAGTATGAGAGGACAGGGTAGCAATCAGCCCCAGCATTTT	CASSMRGQGSNQPQHF
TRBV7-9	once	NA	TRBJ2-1	TGTGCCAGCAGCCTTTTGGGAGCGGGCTTACACAATGAGCAGTTCTTC	CASSLLGAGLHNEQFF
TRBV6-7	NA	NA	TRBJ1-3	TGTGCCAGCAGTTACTCGGCCAGGGGCTCTGGAAACACCATATATTTT	CASSYSARGSGNTIYF
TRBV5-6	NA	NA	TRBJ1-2	TGTGCCAGCAGCCTTCCCGCGTATGGCTACACCTTC	CASSLPAYGYTF
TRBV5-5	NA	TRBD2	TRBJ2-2	TGTGCCAGCAGCTCCCTTAGCGGGGCGAACACCGGGGAGCTGTTTTTT	CASSSLSGANTGELFF
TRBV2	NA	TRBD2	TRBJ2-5	TGTGCCAGCAGTGGGGTAGCGGGGACCAAAGAGACCCAGTACTTC	CASSGVAGTKETQYF
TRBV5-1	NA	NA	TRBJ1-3	TGCGCCAGCAGCTTGGGGGAGACTGGAAACACCATATATTTT	CASSLGETGNTIYF
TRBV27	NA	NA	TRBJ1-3	TGTGCCAGCAGTTTAAAGGGGAAAGTTGGAAACACCATATATTTT	CASSLKGKVGNTIYF
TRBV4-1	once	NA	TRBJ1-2	TGCGCCAGCAGCCAAGAACAGGCGCGGAGTGGCTACACCTTC	CASSQEQARSGYTF
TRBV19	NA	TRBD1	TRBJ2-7	TGTGCCAGTACCACAGGGGGAGCACCCTACGAGCAGTACTTC	CASTTGGAPYEQYF
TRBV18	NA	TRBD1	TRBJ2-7	TGTGCCAGCTCCGTCGGACAGGGGACCTACGAGCAGTACTTC	CASSVGQGTYEQYF
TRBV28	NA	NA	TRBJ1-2	TGTGCCAGCAGCCCCCCCGGGGGAGGGAAGGACTATGGCTACACCTTC	CASSPPGGGKDYGYTF
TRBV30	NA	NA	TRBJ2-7	TGTGCCTGGAGAAGACAAGTCTACGAGCAGTACTTC	CAWRRQVYEQYF
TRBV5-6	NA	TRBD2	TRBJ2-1	TGTGCCAGCAGCTTGGGAGTCGGGAGCGGGGGCGGATTTGAGCAGTTCTTC	CASSLGVGSGGGFEQFF
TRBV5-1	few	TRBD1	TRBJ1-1	TGCGCCAGCATTGGACAGGGGAACACTGAAGCTTTCTTT	CASIGQGNTEAFF
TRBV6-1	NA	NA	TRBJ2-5	TGTGCCAGCAGTGAAGCCGGGACCCAGTACTTC	CASSEAGTQYF
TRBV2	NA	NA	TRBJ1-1	TGTGCCAGCAGGGTCACGGAGGTCACTGAAGCTTTCTTT	CASRVTEVTEAFF
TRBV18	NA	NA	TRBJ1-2	TGTGCCAGCTCACCTCTGGGGGCATCGGACTATGGCTACACCTTC	CASSPLGASDYGYTF
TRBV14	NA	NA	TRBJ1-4	TGTGCCAGCAGCCAAGAGGGAGTAGTTTATGGGAATAGGAAAAAACTGTTTTTT	CASSQEGVVYGNRKKLFF
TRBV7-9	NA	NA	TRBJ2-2	TGTGCCAGCAGTCATCCTCCCTGGGCTAGCCCGGGGACCGGGGAGCTGTTTTTT	CASSHPPWASPGTGELFF
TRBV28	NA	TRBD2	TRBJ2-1	TGTGCCAGCAGTTCCCCCTTGACTAGCGGTCGCTACAATGAGCAGTTCTTC	CASSSPLTSGRYNEQFF
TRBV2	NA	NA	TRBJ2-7	TGTGCCAGCAGTGATTACGGGGGACGCTCGACTACCTACTACGAGCAGTACTTC	CASSDYGGRSTTYYEQYF
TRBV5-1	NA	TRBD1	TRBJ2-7	TGCGCCAGCAGCCCGACAGGGGGGGAGCAGTACTTC	CASSPTGGEQYF
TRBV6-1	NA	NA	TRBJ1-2	TGTGCCAGCAGTGAAGGGGCTGCTAAGAACTATGGCTACACCTTC	CASSEGAAKNYGYTF
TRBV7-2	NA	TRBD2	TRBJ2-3	TGTGCCAGCGAAGGACTAGCGGGACCAGATACGCAGTATTTT	CASEGLAGPDTQYF